These T cell receptor delta chains were read from a single sample in a study of human gamma delta and Vdelta1 T cells. Their antigen targets remain unknown. TCRdb reprocessed the PCR reads using CATT. The sample includes around 6,000 delta-chain clones, 35% to 45% of them seen just once. What was sequenced was Vdelta1 gamma-delta T cells from blood grown in culture (DOT cells). The receptors come from a human donor in good health. CDR3s include the opening cysteine and the closing phenylalanine or tryptophan. The D gene is left open where the match is weak. Clone size is stated in some rows and not others, as once, few, many or a class when expanded.

D gene: TRDD3; V gene: TRDV1; J gene: TRDJ1; clone size: medium-sized; CDR3 DNA: TGTGCTCTTGGGCCAATCTCCATCCTGGGGGATACGATCATAGTCGATAAACTCATCTTT; CDR3 protein: CALGPISILGDTIIVDKLIF
D gene: TRDD3; V gene: TRDV1; J gene: TRDJ1; clone size: -; CDR3 DNA: TGTGCTCTTTTAGTTCCCGAATCTGGGGGATATAAGCGAAACACCGATAAACTCATCTTT; CDR3 protein: CALLVPESGGYKRNTDKLIF
D gene: -; V gene: TRDV2; J gene: TRDJ1; clone size: -; CDR3 DNA: TGTGCCTGTGACGCCCTGGGGTCCCTCACCGATAAACTCATCTTT; CDR3 protein: CACDALGSLTDKLIF
D gene: -; V gene: TRDV1; J gene: TRDJ1; clone size: few; CDR3 DNA: TGTGCTCTTGGGAAGGGGACCGTTACCACTTCTAAACTCATCTTT; CDR3 protein: CALGKGTVTTSKLIF
D gene: -; V gene: TRDV1; J gene: TRDJ1; clone size: -; CDR3 DNA: TGTGCTCTTGGGGAACTTAACCGGGGGCGGACCGATAAACTCATCTTT; CDR3 protein: CALGELNRGRTDKLIF
D gene: TRDD3; V gene: TRDV1; J gene: TRDJ1; clone size: -; CDR3 DNA: TGTGCTCTTGGGGAACACCCGCCTCGTTGGGTACTGGGGGGTGTGACCGATAAACTCATCTTT; CDR3 protein: CALGEHPPRWVLGGVTDKLIF
D gene: -; V gene: TRDV1; J gene: TRDJ1; clone size: medium-sized; CDR3 DNA: TGTGCTCTTGGGGAATTCGTGTCTCCCATTTCCTACCATACTGGGGAGTACACCGATAAACTCATCTTT; CDR3 protein: CALGEFVSPISYHTGEYTDKLIF
D gene: TRDD3; V gene: TRDV1; J gene: TRDJ1; clone size: -; CDR3 DNA: TGTGCTCTTGGGGAACTTCATCGCCCAGGGACTTCCTCATATTTTTTACTGGGGGATACCCCCTTTCACACCGATAAACTCATCTTT; CDR3 protein: CALGELHRPGTSSYFLLGDTPFHTDKLIF
D gene: -; V gene: TRDV1; J gene: TRDJ1; clone size: few; CDR3 DNA: TGTGCTCTTGGGGATCCCTCTACGTTTAGGAATCTGGGACGAAACGGGTACACCGATAAACTCATCTTT; CDR3 protein: CALGDPSTFRNLGRNGYTDKLIF
D gene: TRDD3; V gene: TRDV1; J gene: TRDJ1; clone size: few; CDR3 DNA: TGTGCTCTTGCCATTTTTCCCCACCGTACTGGGGTACTTACAGAACCCGATAAACTCATCTTT; CDR3 protein: CALAIFPHRTGVLTEPDKLIF
D gene: -; V gene: TRDV1; J gene: TRDJ1; clone size: -; CDR3 DNA: TGTGCTCTTGGGGAACTGGGGGGACCATACACCGATAAACTCATCTTT; CDR3 protein: CALGELGGPYTDKLIF
D gene: TRDD3; V gene: TRDV1; J gene: TRDJ1; clone size: few; CDR3 DNA: TGTGCTCTTGGGGAACCGGTTATGGCTCTACGATGGGGGGATTCACTCATCTTT; CDR3 protein: CALGEPVMALRWGDSLIF
D gene: TRDD3; V gene: TRDV1; J gene: TRDJ1; clone size: -; CDR3 DNA: TGTGCTCTTGGGGAACCCCGGCCTTCCCCCCTACTGGGGGAATCAAATCGCGGAATTATCACCGATAAACTCATCTTT; CDR3 protein: CALGEPRPSPLLGESNRGIITDKLIF
D gene: -; V gene: TRDV1; J gene: TRDJ1; clone size: -; CDR3 DNA: TGTGCTCTTCCGAACCTGGGGGGGCCTTCCTATGAATCCCCGGGGGAACTCATCTTT; CDR3 protein: CALPNLGGPSYESPGELIF
D gene: TRDD3; V gene: TRDV1; J gene: TRDJ1; clone size: few; CDR3 DNA: TGTGCTCTTGGGGAAGATTCTACTGGGGGATACGGCTACACCGATAAACTCATCTTT; CDR3 protein: CALGEDSTGGYGYTDKLIF
D gene: TRDD3; V gene: TRDV1; J gene: TRDJ1; clone size: few; CDR3 DNA: TGTGCTCTTGGGGACCTGGCCTTCCTACGCCAGTACTGGGGGATACGCGTATCCGGGGGGCCGTACACCGATAAACTCATCTTT; CDR3 protein: CALGDLAFLRQYWGIRVSGGPYTDKLIF
D gene: -; V gene: TRDV1; J gene: TRDJ1; clone size: -; CDR3 DNA: TGTGCTCTTGGGGCTCCCTCCTTCCTGGGGGTTTATTACACCGATAAACTCATCTTT; CDR3 protein: CALGAPSFLGVYYTDKLIF
D gene: TRDD3; V gene: TRDV1; J gene: TRDJ1; clone size: -; CDR3 DNA: TGTGCTCTTGGGGAACTTTTGACCTACCTGGGGGATATACGCTCCGATAAACTCATCTTT; CDR3 protein: CALGELLTYLGDIRSDKLIF
D gene: TRDD2; V gene: TRDV1; J gene: TRDJ1; clone size: few; CDR3 DNA: TGTGCTCTTGGGGACAAAGGCGCTTCCTACGGGGGCCCCGCGGGGAAACTCATCTTT; CDR3 protein: CALGDKGASYGGPAGKLIF
D gene: TRDD3; V gene: TRDV1; J gene: TRDJ1; clone size: -; CDR3 DNA: TGTGCTCTTGGGGAACCTACCAACACTATACTGGGGGTTTTGTACACCGATAAACTCATCTTT; CDR3 protein: CALGEPTNTILGVLYTDKLIF
D gene: -; V gene: TRDV1; J gene: TRDJ1; clone size: few; CDR3 DNA: TGTGCTCTTGGGGAACCACCCGCCCCCGGGATTCTCGATAAACTCATCTTT; CDR3 protein: CALGEPPAPGILDKLIF
D gene: -; V gene: TRDV1; J gene: TRDJ1; clone size: -; CDR3 DNA: TGTGCTCACACGGTTTCCTACCAACAGTCAGTAATTCACTGGGGGGAGTACACCGATAAACTCATCTTT; CDR3 protein: CAHTVSYQQSVIHWGEYTDKLIF